The source of this T cell receptor beta chain is a study of prognosis after radiotherapy for stage I lung cancer. About this clonotype itself: No antigen is known for it. A read error may account for a junction end that differs from germline.

The V gene's germline CDR1 is GTSNPN and CDR2 SVGIG (reference sequence). The CDR3 contains 13 residues. The TCR beta CDR3 region was amplified from genomic DNA, with two rounds of multiplex PCR being used for the amplification. Gene-specific TRBV and TRBJ primers were used in PCR round one. TCRdb processed the multiplex PCR reads anew with MiXCR; each CDR3 protein has one entry. The table includes fewer than 65,000 distinct CDR3 sequences, less than 45% detected once. Study-wide points: There was a fall in unique TCR clone counts after stereotactic body radiation therapy, median roughly 9,300 versus 7,200.

The chain is built from TRBV30 and TRBJ1-2, with D possibly TRBD1 on 5 matching bases. This sequence was found in a donor aged 50 or older with non-small cell lung cancer. The sample was PBMCs, taken before or after stereotactic body radiation therapy (not recorded which). The CDR3 reads CAQYRTPNYCYTF. CDR3 nucleotide sequence: TGTGCCCAGTACAGGACCCCAAACTATTGCTACACCTTC.